This entry features one T cell receptor (beta chain) sequence. Sequencing was performed with immunoSEQ multiplex PCR; in TCRdb, only in-frame clones are kept and a portion is missing. The sample lists 180,000 or so clones; 90% to 95% were seen once. The sample is drawn from a study of T cell responses to AZD1222 COVID-19 vaccine. Germline-derived CDR1 and CDR2 are LGHDT and YNNKEL (reference sequence). The CDR3 sequence is 13 residues long. Trimming left V 4 bases short and J 7 bases short, with 10 bases between. The chain couples TRBV3-1 (or the pseudogene TRBV3-2) to TRBJ2-2; D is unresolved. The sequenced sample was peripheral blood, obtained on day 0 of AZD1222 vaccination. The origin of this receptor is an adult in good health. In nucleotides, the CDR3 is TGTGCCAGCAGCCCAAGTCTGGACGGGGAGCTGTTTTTT. Its protein product is CASSPSLDGELFF.